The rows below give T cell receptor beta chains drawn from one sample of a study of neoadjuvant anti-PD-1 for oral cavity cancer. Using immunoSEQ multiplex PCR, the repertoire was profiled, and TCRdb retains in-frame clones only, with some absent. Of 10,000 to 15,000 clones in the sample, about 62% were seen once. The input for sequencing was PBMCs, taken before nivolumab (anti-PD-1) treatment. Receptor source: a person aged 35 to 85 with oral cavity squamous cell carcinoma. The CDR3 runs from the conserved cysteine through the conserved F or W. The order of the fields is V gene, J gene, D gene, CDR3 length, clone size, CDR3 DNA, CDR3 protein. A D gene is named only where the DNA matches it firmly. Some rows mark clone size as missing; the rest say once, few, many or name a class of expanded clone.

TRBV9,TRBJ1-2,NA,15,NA,TGTGCCAGCAGCGTAGGAACGGGTTTTAACTATGGCTACACCTTC,CASSVGTGFNYGYTF
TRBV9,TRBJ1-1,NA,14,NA,TGTGCCAGCAGCGTTCGGCCAGGGGTCACTGAAGCTTTCTTT,CASSVRPGVTEAFF
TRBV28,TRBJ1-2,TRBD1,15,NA,TGTGCCAGCAGAACCACAGGGGGCACTGGCTATGGCTACACCTTC,CASRTTGGTGYGYTF
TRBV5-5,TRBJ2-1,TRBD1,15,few,TGTGCCAGCAGCCCGACAGGGGGCGCGTTCAATGAGCAGTTCTTC,CASSPTGGAFNEQFF
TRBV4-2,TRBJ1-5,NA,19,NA,TGTGCCAGCAGCCAAGATCCGGTCGGGGGGCGGAAAAGCAATCAGCCCCAGCATTTT,CASSQDPVGGRKSNQPQHF
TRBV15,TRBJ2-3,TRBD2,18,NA,TGTGCCACCAGCAGAGATCAGGGCGGGAGGGTTAGCACAGATACGCAGTATTTT,CATSRDQGGRVSTDTQYF
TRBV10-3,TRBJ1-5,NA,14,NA,TGTGCCATCAGTGATCAGTCCCCAAATCAGCCCCAGCATTTT,CAISDQSPNQPQHF
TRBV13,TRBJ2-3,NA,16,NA,TGTGCCAGCAGTATACTAGCAGGCGCTAGCACAGATACGCAGTATTTT,CASSILAGASTDTQYF
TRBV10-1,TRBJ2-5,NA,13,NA,TGCGCCAGCAGTGAGGAATTCCAAGAGACCCAGTACTTC,CASSEEFQETQYF
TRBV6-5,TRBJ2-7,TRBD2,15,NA,TGTGCCAGCAATGGACTAGCGGGAGTGTCCGACGAGCAGTACTTC,CASNGLAGVSDEQYF
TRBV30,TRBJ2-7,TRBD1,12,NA,TGTGCCTGGGGGGACAGGGGCTACGAGCAGTACTTC,CAWGDRGYEQYF
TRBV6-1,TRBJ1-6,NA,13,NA,TGTGCCAGCAGTGATCAGGGGAGATCACCCCTCCACTTT,CASSDQGRSPLHF
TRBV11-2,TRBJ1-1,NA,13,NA,TGTGCCAGCAGCTTCCCAGGGTACACTGAAGCTTTCTTT,CASSFPGYTEAFF
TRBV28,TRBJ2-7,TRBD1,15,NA,TGTGCCAGCAGGGCTGGGACAGGGGGCGGGTACGAGCAGTACTTC,CASRAGTGGGYEQYF
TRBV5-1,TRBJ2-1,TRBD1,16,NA,TGCGCCAGCAGCCGCCAGACAGGGGAGAGCGGCAATGAGCAGTTCTTC,CASSRQTGESGNEQFF
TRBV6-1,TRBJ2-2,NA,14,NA,TGTGCCAGCACCGGGTGGGGGACCACCGGGGAGCTGTTTTTT,CASTGWGTTGELFF
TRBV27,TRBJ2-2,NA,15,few,TGTGCCAGCAGTTTAGGGGGGGCCTTCGCCGGGGAGCTGTTTTTT,CASSLGGAFAGELFF
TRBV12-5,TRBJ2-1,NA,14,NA,TGTGCTAGTGGCGGGGGTCTAGCCTCCAATGAGCAGTTCTTC,CASGGGLASNEQFF
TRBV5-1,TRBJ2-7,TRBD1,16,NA,TGCGCCAGCAGCTTGGTAGGGGGCAGGGGTTTACACGAGCAGTACTTC,CASSLVGGRGLHEQYF
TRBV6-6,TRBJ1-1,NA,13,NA,TGTGCCAGCAGGGACACAGGGAGCACTGAAGCTTTCTTT,CASRDTGSTEAFF
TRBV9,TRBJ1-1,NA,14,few,TGTGCCAGCAGCCTCGGGAACAAGAACACTGAAGCTTTCTTT,CASSLGNKNTEAFF
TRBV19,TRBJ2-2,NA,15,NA,TGTGCCAGTAAGGGTAGTGGGGGGGCCTCCGGGGAGCTGTTTTTT,CASKGSGGASGELFF
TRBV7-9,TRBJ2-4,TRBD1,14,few,TGTGCCAGCGAGGGGGCGTTCGGCAAAAACATTCAGTACTTC,CASEGAFGKNIQYF
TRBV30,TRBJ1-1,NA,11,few,TGTGCCTGCCAGACGAGAACTGAAGCTTTCTTT,CACQTRTEAFF